The present TCR beta chain was sequenced within a study of OX40 agonist ivuxolimab in advanced cancers. General study points: Expanded peripheral T cell antigen specificity was not determined.

Sequencing used immunoSEQ multiplex PCR; TCRdb keeps in-frame clones, though not all of them. The repertoire consists of 40,000 to 45,000 clones, with about 88% occurring once and the leading ten covering about a sixth. Losses at the gene ends were 8 bases for V and 7 bases for J; bases not matched to a gene: 12. The CDR3 covers 16 residues. Germline lookup yields CDR1 SGDLS and CDR2 YYNGEE. This clone occurred once. Its cognate antigen is unknown. The chain joins TRBV9 to TRBJ1-4; 12 bases match TRBD1. The source was CD4+ or CD8+ T cells sorted from blood, collected in a trial of the OX40 agonist ivuxolimab. The sequence came from an adult with an advanced solid tumor such as melanoma, head and neck, liver or kidney cancer. This chain's CDR3 is CASNPGTGGGFEKLFF. DNA of the CDR3: TGTGCCAGTAACCCTGGGACAGGGGGCGGATTTGAAAAACTGTTTTTT.